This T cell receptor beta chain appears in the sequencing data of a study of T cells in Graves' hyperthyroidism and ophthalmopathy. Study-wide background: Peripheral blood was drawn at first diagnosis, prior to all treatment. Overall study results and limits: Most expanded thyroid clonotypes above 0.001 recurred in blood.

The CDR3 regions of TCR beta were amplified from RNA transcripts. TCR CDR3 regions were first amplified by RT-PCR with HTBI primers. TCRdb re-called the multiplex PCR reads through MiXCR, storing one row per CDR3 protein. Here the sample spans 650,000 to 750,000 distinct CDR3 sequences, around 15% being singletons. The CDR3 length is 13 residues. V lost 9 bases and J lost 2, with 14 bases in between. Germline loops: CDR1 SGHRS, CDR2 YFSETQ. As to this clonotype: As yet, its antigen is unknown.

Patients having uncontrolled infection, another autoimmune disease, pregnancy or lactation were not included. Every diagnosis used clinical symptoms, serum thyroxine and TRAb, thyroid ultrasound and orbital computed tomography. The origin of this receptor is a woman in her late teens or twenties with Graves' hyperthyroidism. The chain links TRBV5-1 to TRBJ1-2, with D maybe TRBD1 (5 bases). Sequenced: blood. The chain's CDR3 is CATREQENYGYTF. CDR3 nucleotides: TGCGCCACCAGAGAACAGGAGAACTATGGCTACACCTTC.